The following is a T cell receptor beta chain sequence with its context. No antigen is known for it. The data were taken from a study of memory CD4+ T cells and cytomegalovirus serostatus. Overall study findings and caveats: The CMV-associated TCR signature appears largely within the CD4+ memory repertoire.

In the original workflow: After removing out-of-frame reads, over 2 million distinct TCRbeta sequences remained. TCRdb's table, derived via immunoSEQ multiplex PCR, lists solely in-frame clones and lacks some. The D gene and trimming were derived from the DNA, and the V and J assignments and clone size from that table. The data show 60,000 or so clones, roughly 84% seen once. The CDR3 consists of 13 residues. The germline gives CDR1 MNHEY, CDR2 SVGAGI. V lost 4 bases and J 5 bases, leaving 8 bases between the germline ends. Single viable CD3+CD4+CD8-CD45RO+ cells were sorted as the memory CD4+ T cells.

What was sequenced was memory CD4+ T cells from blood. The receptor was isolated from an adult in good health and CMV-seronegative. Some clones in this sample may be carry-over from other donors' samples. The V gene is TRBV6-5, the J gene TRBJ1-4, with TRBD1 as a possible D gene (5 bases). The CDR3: CASSSRGNEKLFF. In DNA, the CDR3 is TGTGCCAGCAGTTCCCGGGGGAATGAAAAACTGTTTTTT.